A single sample gave rise to the 28 T cell receptor beta chains below, sequenced in a study of blood T cell repertoires in COVID-19. Some clones are missing from TCRdb's copy, which holds only in-frame ones; the method was immunoSEQ multiplex PCR. Of about 130,000 clones in the sample, around 80% are singletons; the top ten hold under 2.5%. Input material: peripheral blood. These receptors all come from a man aged 70 or older with acute or convalescent COVID-19.

This chain links TRBV5-8 with TRBJ1-4; D remains ambiguous. The germline gives CDR1 SGHTS, CDR2 YDEGEE. The CDR3 runs 15 residues. Trimming stripped 3 bases from V and 0 bases from J, with 9 bases between. DNA of the CDR3: TGTGCCAGCAGCTGGGAGGGTGCAACTAATGAAAAACTGTTTTTT. Encoded protein: CASSWEGATNEKLFF.

V and J are TRBV7-2 and TRBJ1-5; D possibly corresponds to TRBD1 (6 bases). This CDR3 has 14 residues. Trimming stripped 5 bases from V and 3 bases from J, with 11 bases between. Germline CDR1 and CDR2: SGHTA and FQGNSA. The CDR3 here is CASSPDRPNQPQHF. The CDR3 DNA sequence: TGTGCCAGCAGCCCGGACAGACCCAATCAGCCCCAGCATTTT. Variable domain in full (rest from reference TRBV7-2 and TRBJ1-5): GAGVSQSPSNKVTEKGKDVELRCDPISGHTALYWYRQSLGQGLEFLIYFQGNSAPDKSGLPSDRFSAERTGGSVSTLTIQRTQQEDSAVYLCASSPDRPNQPQHFGDGTRLSIL.

This chain links TRBV2 with TRBJ1-4; tentative D call: TRBD1 (5 bases). V lost 4 bases and J 7 bases, leaving 16 bases between the germline ends. CDR3 length: 15 residues. Germline V gives CDR1 SNHLY, CDR2 FYNNEI. The CDR3 protein is CASSGRGGGSEKLFF. CDR3 in DNA: TGTGCCAGCAGTGGTCGGGGCGGGGGGAGTGAAAAACTGTTTTTT.

Here the CDR3 DNA reads TGTGCCAGCAGCTTGGAGGGACAGGGGCGCAATGAGCAGTTCTTC. It encodes CASSLEGQGRNEQFF. The chain is built from TRBV5-4 and TRBJ2-1; 10 bases align to TRBD1. J gave up 6 bases and V 0 bases, and 3 bases lay outside the gene matches. Germline V gene lookup returns CDR1 SGHNT and CDR2 YYREEE (reference sequence). This CDR3 comprises 15 residues.

This clone was detected a few times. V and J are TRBV2 and TRBJ1-1; a possible D gene is TRBD1 (5 bases). Per germline, CDR1 SNHLY and CDR2 FYNNEI. This CDR3 spans 12 amino acids. V lost 5 bases to trimming and J lost 3 bases, with 7 bases between them. Here the CDR3 reads CASSLGDTEAFF. The DNA of the CDR3 is TGTGCCAGCAGTTTAGGGGACACTGAAGCTTTCTTT. The entire variable domain, with the rest obtained from reference TRBV2 and TRBJ1-1, is as follows: EPEVTQTPSHQVTQMGQEVILRCVPISNHLYFYWYRQILGQKVEFLVSFYNNEISEKSEIFDDQFSVERPDGSNFTLKIRSTKLEDSAMYFCASSLGDTEAFFGQGTRLTVV.

This chain connects TRBV4-1 to TRBJ2-5; no definite D call. V lost 5 bases and J 3 bases, leaving 10 bases between the germline ends. The CDR3 is 13 amino acids. Germline values: CDR1 MGHRA, CDR2 YSYEKL. This chain's CDR3 is CASSGQAEETQYF. CDR3 nucleotides: TGCGCCAGCAGCGGGCAGGCTGAAGAGACCCAGTACTTC.

The chain recombines TRBV7-9 with TRBJ2-3; 7 bases match TRBD2. Losses at the gene ends were 2 bases for V and 0 bases for J; bases not matched to a gene: 8. Germline lookup yields CDR1 SEHNR and CDR2 FQNEAQ (reference sequence). The CDR3 spans 17 residues. CDR3 sequence (DNA): TGTGCCAGCAGCTTATTGCGCGGGAGCACTAGCACAGATACGCAGTATTTT. Translation: CASSLLRGSTSTDTQYF.

The chain carries TRBV27 and TRBJ2-3; tentatively, D is TRBD1 (5 bases). This CDR3 comprises 15 residues. V was trimmed by 4 bases and J by 8 bases, leaving 19 bases between them. The germline gives CDR1 MNHEY, CDR2 SMNVEV (reference sequence). The CDR3: CASSSTGYRSATQYF. The CDR3 DNA reads as TGTGCCAGCAGTTCCACAGGATACAGATCTGCTACGCAGTATTTT.

The chain is built from TRBV6-1 and TRBJ1-2, with unresolved D. Germline V lookup: CDR1 MNHNS, CDR2 SASEGT. This CDR3 has 14 amino acids. V lost 1 base to trimming and J lost 3 bases, with 9 bases between them. CDR3 sequence reads: CASSEVDRDYGYTF. CDR3 bases: TGTGCCAGCAGTGAAGTAGACCGGGACTATGGCTACACCTTC.

This chain connects TRBV29-1 to TRBJ2-7, with 9 bases fitting TRBD1. CDR1 and CDR2 (germline): SQVTM, ANQGSEA. Trimming took 6 bases from V and 7 from J; bases not matched to a gene: 7. The CDR3 covers 12 residues. CDR3 loop: CSVNRGPSEQYF. The CDR3 nucleotides read TGCAGCGTCAACAGGGGGCCGAGTGAGCAGTACTTC.

This chain links TRBV7-8 with TRBJ2-7, with TRBD1 identical over 8 bases. J was trimmed by 3 bases and V by 5 bases; bases with no gene match: 12. The CDR3 totals 16 residues. Germline V gene data show CDR1 as SGHVS and CDR2 as FQNEAQ. For the CDR3, the DNA is TGTGCCAGCAGCCAAGGGGAATCAGGGGGCCGCTACGAGCAGTACTTC. Encoded protein: CASSQGESGGRYEQYF.

This clone appeared a few times. This chain connects TRBV11-3 to TRBJ2-5; possible D gene TRBD1, 6 bases. V was pared by 6 bases and J by 0 bases, with 11 bases between. CDR1 is SGHNT and CDR2 is YENEEA in the germline V gene. The CDR3 length is 14 residues. Here the CDR3 DNA reads TGTGCCAGCAGTCGAACAGGGAACCAAGAGACCCAGTACTTC. This encodes CASSRTGNQETQYF.

CDR3 amino acids: CATSRDTFQPQHF. In DNA form, the CDR3 reads TGTGCCACCAGCAGGGACACCTTCCAGCCCCAGCATTTT. The V call is TRBV15, the J call TRBJ1-5, with D maybe TRBD1 (5 bases). From germline, CDR1 is LNHNV and CDR2 YYDKDF (reference sequence). This CDR3 spans 13 amino acids. The V and J ends lost 3 bases and 7 bases respectively, with 10 bases between them.

The rearrangement links TRBV5-1 to TRBJ1-1; 9 bases align to TRBD1. The CDR3 is 15 amino acids. Germline CDR1 SGHRS, CDR2 YFSETQ. The J segment lost 4 bases and the V segment lost 4 bases, leaving 8 bases of the junction unmatched. The CDR3 region is CASSPGTGRGTEAFF. CDR3 in DNA: TGCGCCAGCAGCCCGGGGACAGGGAGGGGCACTGAAGCTTTCTTT.

The chain has TRBV5-1 and TRBJ1-1; 8 bases match TRBD1. In germline, CDR1 is SGHRS, CDR2 YFSETQ. Trimming removed 0 bases from V and 10 bases from J; junction bases left unmatched: 8. The CDR3 length is 14 residues. As DNA, the CDR3 is TGCGCCAGCAGCTTGGACCCGGGACAGGAGGTAGCTTTCTTT. This sequence encodes CASSLDPGQEVAFF.

Only one count was recorded for this clone. This sequence joins TRBV10-3 and TRBJ1-1, with 10 bases that match TRBD1. Germline CDR1 is ENHRY and CDR2 is SYGVKD. The V segment lost 9 bases and the J segment 1 base; nucleotides outside the gene matches: 8. This CDR3 region has 15 residues. The CDR3, as DNA: TGTGCCATAAGACCCGGGACAGGGGAGAACACTGAAGCTTTCTTT. Residues: CAIRPGTGENTEAFF.

This chain links TRBV11-2 with TRBJ2-4, with D perhaps matching TRBD1 (6 bases). The germline CDR1 and CDR2 sequences are SGHAT and FQNNGV. CDR3 length: 16 residues. Deletions cut 1 base from V and 0 bases from J, with 10 bases between. CDR3: CASSLGLQGAKNIQYF. DNA for the CDR3: TGTGCCAGCAGCTTAGGGTTACAGGGAGCCAAAAACATTCAGTACTTC.

The chain is built from TRBV4-1 and TRBJ1-2, with a weak D call TRBD1 (5 bases). Germline V gives CDR1 MGHRA, CDR2 YSYEKL. This CDR3 comprises 17 residues. Trimming removed 0 bases from V and 7 bases from J, with 21 bases in between. CDR3 protein: CASSQDSGAGWGVGYTF. CDR3 nucleotide sequence: TGCGCCAGCAGCCAAGATAGTGGGGCAGGATGGGGGGTTGGCTACACCTTC.

The chain couples TRBV5-1 to TRBJ1-6, with 8 bases lining up with TRBD1. This CDR3 is built from 15 residues. Per germline, CDR1 SGHRS and CDR2 YFSETQ. V dropped 4 bases and J dropped 10; count of bases not matched to a gene: 10. This CDR3 is CASSGGQGIDSPLHF. The CDR3 DNA reads TGCGCCAGCAGCGGCGGACAGGGTATAGACTCACCCCTCCACTTT.

The gene calls are TRBV23-1 and TRBJ1-1, with D perhaps matching TRBD1 (5 bases). TRBV23-1 is given ORF status, its function remaining uncertain. The CDR3 spans 14 residues. V dropped 4 bases and J dropped 0 bases, with 9 bases sitting between them. CDR3 loop: CASSRPTVNTEAFF. CDR3 DNA sequence: TGCGCCAGCAGTCGCCCGACAGTGAACACTGAAGCTTTCTTT.

This clone was observed a few times. J is TRBJ1-1 and V is TRBV2; no definite D call. V gave up 6 bases and J gave up 1 base, with 12 bases separating them. The germline CDR1 and CDR2 sequences are SNHLY and FYNNEI. There are 14 residues in the CDR3. The CDR3: CASSIRLRNTEAFF. The CDR3 DNA reads as TGTGCCAGCAGCATCAGGCTTCGGAACACTGAAGCTTTCTTT.

V is TRBV5-1 and J is TRBJ2-1, with 8 bases matching TRBD1. CDR3 length equals 15 residues. J was trimmed by 7 bases and V by 4 bases; bases with no gene match: 10. The V gene's germline CDR1 is SGHRS and CDR2 YFSETQ. The CDR3 DNA is TGCGCCAGCAGCCTACAGGGGGAGGTGTGGAATGAGCAGTTCTTC. Translation: CASSLQGEVWNEQFF.

The count of this clone is one. J is TRBJ2-2 and V is TRBV3-1 (or the pseudogene TRBV3-2); possibly TRBD2 for D (5 bases). V gave up 6 bases and J gave up 6 bases, with 17 bases separating them. This CDR3 spans 15 amino acids. Per germline, CDR1 LGHDT and CDR2 YNNKEL (reference sequence). The CDR3 DNA reads as TGTGCCAGCAGTCGAACACCGCTAGCTGCCGGGGAGCTGTTTTTT. It is translated as CASSRTPLAAGELFF.

The V and J genes are TRBV18 and TRBJ2-7; D remains unclear. Between the trimmed V and J ends, which lost 3 bases and 0 bases, there was a span of 6 bases. Looked up from germline, CDR1 is KGHSH and CDR2 is LQKENI. This CDR3 spans 13 amino acids. Here the CDR3 DNA reads TGTGCCAGCTCACCGGAGAGCTCCTACGAGCAGTACTTC. Translating it yields CASSPESSYEQYF.

This sequence joins TRBV6-1 and TRBJ1-2; D is possibly TRBD1 (6 bases). This CDR3 is built from 14 residues. The germline V gene encodes CDR1 MNHNS and CDR2 SASEGT. Deletions cut 2 bases from V and 7 bases from J, with 14 bases between. CDR3 DNA sequence: TGTGCCAGCAGTGAATATCGGGGGGCTAGTGGCTACACCTTC. Protein: CASSEYRGASGYTF.

This rearrangement joins TRBV4-1 to TRBJ2-1; D perhaps matches TRBD1 (6 bases). This CDR3 is 16 amino acids long. Trimming took 3 bases from V and 1 from J, leaving 13 bases between them. The V gene's germline CDR1 is MGHRA and CDR2 YSYEKL. The CDR3 region has the DNA TGCGCCAGCAGCCAGCCCACGGACAGTTCCTACAATGAGCAGTTCTTC. Amino acid sequence: CASSQPTDSSYNEQFF.

This clone was seen a handful of times. V and J are TRBV5-1 and TRBJ1-5, with a tentative D call TRBD1 (5 bases). This CDR3 spans 13 amino acids. Trimming removed 2 bases from V and 9 bases from J, with 12 bases in between. The germline CDR1 and CDR2 sequences are SGHRS and YFSETQ. Here the CDR3 reads CASSFAGIGPQHF. DNA of the CDR3: TGCGCCAGCAGCTTCGCAGGGATCGGGCCCCAGCATTTT.

This clone was counted once. The J gene is TRBJ2-6, the V gene TRBV11-2; 7 bases fit TRBD1. The CDR3 length is 16 residues. CDR1 and CDR2 from the germline V gene are SGHAT and FQNNGV. After removal of 4 bases from V and 4 bases from J, the junction contained 7 bases not matched to a gene. The CDR3 bases are TGTGCCAGCAGCTCCAGTTACAGGGGAGGGGCCAACGTCCTGACTTTC. It encodes CASSSSYRGGANVLTF.